Listed here are 25 T cell receptor beta chains from one sample, sequenced in a study of identical twins. A single record per CDR3 protein comes from TCRdb applying MiXCR to the 5' RACE reads. The table records hundreds of thousands of distinct CDR3 sequences, 21% of them present only once. These data were also reused for a study on T cells expressing NK-cell markers.

The sequenced sample consisted of PBMCs. Receptors originate from a woman younger than 30 in good health.

The gene calls are TRBV27 and TRBJ2-7; no definite D call. V lost 6 bases, J lost 5 bases, and 14 bases lay in between. Per germline, CDR1 MNHEY and CDR2 SMNVEV (reference sequence). This CDR3 is built from 13 residues. This CDR3 reads CASSPTGNNEQYF. CDR3 sequence (DNA): TGTGCCAGCAGCCCGACGGGCAACAACGAGCAGTACTTC.

This rearrangement joins TRBV20-1 to TRBJ1-2, with D maybe TRBD1 (6 bases). The length of the CDR3 is 11 residues. In germline, CDR1 is DFQATT, CDR2 SNEGSKA (reference sequence). CDR3 bases: TGCACCGGGGGGGGGGGCCACGGCTACACCTTC. It yields the protein CTGGGGHGYTF.

The chain uses TRBV10-3 and TRBJ1-1; TRBD1 is a possible D gene (5 bases). CDR1 and CDR2 from the germline V gene are ENHRY and SYGVKD. The CDR3 is made up of 12 amino acids. Trimming pared 0 bases from V and 8 bases from J, leaving 7 bases between. CDR3 protein: CAISESDIEAFF. CDR3 DNA sequence: TGTGCCATCAGTGAGTCGGACATCGAAGCTTTCTTT.

This clonotype was counted ten times or more. The rearrangement uses TRBV7-9 and TRBJ1-6; D remains unclear. The V gene lost 2 bases and the J gene lost 5 bases, with 7 bases spanning the gap. Looked up from germline, CDR1 is SEHNR and CDR2 is FQNEAQ (reference sequence). The CDR3 totals 14 residues. This CDR3 reads CASSLQDNNSPLHF. The CDR3 nucleotides read TGTGCCAGCAGCTTACAGGATAATAATTCACCCCTCCACTTT. The full variable domain, its missing parts supplied by reference TRBV7-9 and TRBJ1-6, is DTGVSQNPRHKITKRGQNVTFRCDPISEHNRLYWYRQTLGQGPEFLTYFQNEAQLEKSRLLSDRFSAERPKGSFSTLEIQRTEQGDSAMYLCASSLQDNNSPLHFGNGTRLTVT.

The chain is built from TRBV7-2 and TRBJ1-5, with D perhaps TRBD1 (5 bases). CDR1 is SGHTA and CDR2 is FQGNSA in the germline V gene. Deletions cut 1 base from V and 6 bases from J, with 13 bases between. This CDR3 is built from 15 residues. CDR3 protein: CASSLVGRVPQPQHF. As DNA, the CDR3 is TGTGCCAGCAGCTTAGTGGGCAGGGTACCTCAGCCCCAGCATTTT.

The genes are TRBV5-6 and TRBJ1-2; tentatively, D is TRBD1 (5 bases). The germline V gene has CDR1 SGHDT and CDR2 YYEEEE. The CDR3 is 16 residues long. Trimming stripped 3 bases from V and 7 bases from J, with 22 bases between. The DNA of the CDR3 is TGTGCCAGCAGCTATCAGGGACGGGGACCTTTGGGTGGCTACACCTTC. It yields the protein CASSYQGRGPLGGYTF.

The J gene is TRBJ2-7, the V gene TRBV18; the D is unclear. The CDR3 totals 13 residues. Per the germline V gene, CDR1 is KGHSH and CDR2 is LQKENI. Trimming left V 7 bases short and J 2 bases short, with 12 bases between. The CDR3 region is CASYDGRTYEQYF. The CDR3 DNA follows: TGTGCCAGCTACGATGGACGGACCTACGAGCAGTACTTC.

The chain employs TRBV20-1 and TRBJ2-7, with 13 nucleotides matching TRBD2. This CDR3 has 16 residues. Trimming cost V 8 bases and J 0 bases; bases outside gene matches: 10. Looked up from germline, CDR1 is DFQATT and CDR2 is SNEGSKA (reference sequence). This CDR3 is CSSSTGTSGDSYEQYF. CDR3 coding DNA: TGCAGTTCGTCCACCGGGACTAGCGGGGACTCCTACGAGCAGTACTTC.

The V and J genes are TRBV20-1 and TRBJ2-7; D is possibly TRBD1 (6 bases). The CDR3 spans 12 residues. Germline values: CDR1 DFQATT, CDR2 SNEGSKA (reference sequence). The V and J ends lost 0 bases and 11 bases respectively, with 14 bases between them. CDR3 in amino acids: CSARDRQAPEYF. As DNA, the CDR3 is TGCAGTGCTAGAGATCGACAGGCCCCTGAGTACTTC.

This clonotype was seen at least ten times. This chain links TRBV20-1 with TRBJ2-6; D gene ambiguous. Germline CDR1 reads DFQATT; CDR2 reads SNEGSKA (reference sequence). The CDR3 has 13 residues. Between the trimmed V and J ends, which lost 6 bases and 0 bases, there was a span of 6 bases. The CDR3 loop is CSAQDSGANVLTF. The CDR3 coding sequence is TGCAGTGCCCAGGACTCTGGGGCCAACGTCCTGACTTTC.

Ten or more counts support this clonotype. The chain joins TRBV7-8 to TRBJ2-2; no reliable D call. The CDR3 length is 14 residues. With 1 base removed from V and 8 bases from J, the gap between germline ends came to 11 bases. The V gene's germline CDR1 is SGHVS and CDR2 FQNEAQ. CDR3 coding DNA: TGTGCCAGCAGCTTAGTCGCGTCTACAGGGGAGCTGTTTTTT. Amino acids: CASSLVASTGELFF.

This clonotype was picked up many times. This sequence joins TRBV20-1 and TRBJ1-2; D not certain. The CDR3 runs 13 residues. Trimming took 3 bases from V and 6 from J, leaving 14 bases between them. Germline CDR1 and CDR2: DFQATT and SNEGSKA (reference sequence). The CDR3 DNA reads TGCAGTGCTAGGGAAGCAGGACGGGATGGCTACACCTTC. Translating it yields CSAREAGRDGYTF.

This clonotype was observed many times. The chain couples TRBV5-1 to TRBJ2-1, with TRBD2 matching 9 bases. The V gene's germline CDR1 is SGHRS and CDR2 YFSETQ. After removal of 5 bases from V and 8 bases from J, the junction contained 11 bases not matched to a gene. This CDR3 has 15 amino acids. The CDR3, as DNA: TGCGCCAGCAGAGCGGGACTAGCTGCGTTGGATGAGCAGTTCTTC. The encoded protein is CASRAGLAALDEQFF.

The V gene is TRBV4-3, the J gene TRBJ2-2; tentatively, D is TRBD2 (5 bases). V lost 0 bases and J lost 6, with 8 bases in between. The CDR3 is made up of 14 amino acids. Germline V CDR1 and CDR2: LGHNA, YSLEER. DNA of the CDR3: TGCGCCAGCAGCCAAGACTCCGGGGCCGGGGAGCTGTTTTTT. This encodes CASSQDSGAGELFF.

The genes are TRBV4-3 and TRBJ2-7, with D tentatively TRBD2 (6 bases). Germline values: CDR1 LGHNA, CDR2 YSLEER. The CDR3 is 12 amino acids. V lost 5 bases to trimming and J lost 6 bases, with 11 bases between them. The CDR3 reads CASSTGRSEQYF. In DNA, the CDR3 is TGCGCCAGCAGCACCGGGAGATCCGAGCAGTACTTC.

The V and J genes are TRBV20-1 and TRBJ2-7; 9 bases map to TRBD2. Looked up from germline, CDR1 is DFQATT and CDR2 is SNEGSKA (reference sequence). The CDR3 extends over 17 amino acids. V dropped 2 bases and J dropped 0; count of bases not matched to a gene: 11. CDR3 loop: CSARPDLAGLPSYEQYF. The CDR3 DNA reads TGCAGTGCTAGACCGGACCTAGCGGGACTACCCTCCTACGAGCAGTACTTC.

This clonotype was detected ten times or more. The rearrangement links TRBV4-2 to TRBJ2-7; possibly TRBD1 or TRBD2 for D (5 bases each). V lost 0 bases to trimming and J lost 6 bases, with 15 bases between them. Germline V gene lookup returns CDR1 LGHNA and CDR2 YNFKEQ. The CDR3 extends over 15 amino acids. For the CDR3, the DNA is TGTGCCAGCAGCCAAGATTTGGGGGTCGGGATCGAGCAGTACTTC. This sequence encodes CASSQDLGVGIEQYF.

The J gene is TRBJ2-7, the V gene TRBV6-1; D is ambiguous. The CDR3 runs 16 residues. Trimming stripped 5 bases from V and 3 bases from J, with 20 bases between. Looked up from germline, CDR1 is MNHNS and CDR2 is SASEGT. The CDR3, as DNA: TGTGCCAGCAGTAGGACGGGTAGCAGTTCCTTCTACGAGCAGTACTTC. As protein: CASSRTGSSSFYEQYF.

Only a few counts were recorded for this clonotype. The chain couples TRBV5-1 to TRBJ2-7; a possible D gene is TRBD1 (6 bases). Per germline, CDR1 SGHRS and CDR2 YFSETQ. V was clipped by 4 bases and J by 2 bases, with 10 bases between them. The CDR3 has 13 amino acids. The CDR3 region is CASSTRDTYEQYF. Here the CDR3 DNA reads TGCGCCAGCAGCACCCGGGACACCTACGAGCAGTACTTC.

The gene calls are TRBV24-1 and TRBJ2-3; D is unclear. The CDR3 loop spans 13 amino acids. V shed 1 base and J shed 3 bases, with 4 bases lying between them. The germline CDR1 and CDR2 sequences are KGHDR and SFDVKD. The CDR3 here is CATSDFRTDTQYF. As DNA, the CDR3 is TGTGCCACCAGTGATTTCCGGACAGATACGCAGTATTTT.

The chain couples TRBV6-1 to TRBJ1-1; TRBD1 matches at 7 bases. Losses at the gene ends were 5 bases for V and 4 bases for J; bases not matched to a gene: 7. Per the germline V gene, CDR1 is MNHNS and CDR2 is SASEGT. This CDR3 has 14 amino acids. The CDR3 spells CASSHGGDSTEAFF. For the CDR3, the DNA is TGTGCCAGCAGTCATGGCGGGGACAGCACTGAAGCTTTCTTT.

This clonotype was picked up a small number of times. The J gene is TRBJ2-7, the V gene TRBV18; possibly TRBD1 or TRBD2 for D (5 bases each). The CDR3 is 14 amino acids. Germline V gene data show CDR1 as KGHSH and CDR2 as LQKENI. V was trimmed by 6 bases and J by 2 bases, leaving 14 bases between them. In DNA form, the CDR3 reads TGTGCCAGCTCGCCGTGGGACGGCCCCTACGAGCAGTACTTC. The encoded protein is CASSPWDGPYEQYF.

This chain uses TRBV4-3 with TRBJ2-2; tentatively, D is TRBD2 (6 bases). This CDR3 comprises 17 residues. V shed 1 base and J shed 0 bases, with 12 bases lying between them. Germline values: CDR1 LGHNA, CDR2 YSLEER. The CDR3 nucleotides read TGCGCCAGCAGCCAAGGGCTCGGGAGCACGAACACCGGGGAGCTGTTTTTT. As protein: CASSQGLGSTNTGELFF.

This clonotype was seen at least ten times. The V gene is TRBV5-6, the J gene TRBJ1-4; D not resolved. The V end lost 1 base, the J end lost 7 bases, and 11 bases lay between the germline ends. CDR1 and CDR2 (germline): SGHDT, YYEEEE. The CDR3 runs 14 residues. CDR3: CASSLRTRGEKLFF. Here the CDR3 DNA reads TGTGCCAGCAGCTTGCGGACCCGGGGTGAAAAACTGTTTTTT.

The V call is TRBV5-1, the J call TRBJ1-1; tentative D call: TRBD1 (6 bases). Germline values: CDR1 SGHRS, CDR2 YFSETQ. V gave up 1 base and J gave up 6 bases, with 13 bases separating them. The CDR3 consists of 14 residues. The CDR3 DNA reads as TGCGCCAGCAGCTTGATTCCAGGGGACCCTGAAGCTTTCTTT. This encodes CASSLIPGDPEAFF.